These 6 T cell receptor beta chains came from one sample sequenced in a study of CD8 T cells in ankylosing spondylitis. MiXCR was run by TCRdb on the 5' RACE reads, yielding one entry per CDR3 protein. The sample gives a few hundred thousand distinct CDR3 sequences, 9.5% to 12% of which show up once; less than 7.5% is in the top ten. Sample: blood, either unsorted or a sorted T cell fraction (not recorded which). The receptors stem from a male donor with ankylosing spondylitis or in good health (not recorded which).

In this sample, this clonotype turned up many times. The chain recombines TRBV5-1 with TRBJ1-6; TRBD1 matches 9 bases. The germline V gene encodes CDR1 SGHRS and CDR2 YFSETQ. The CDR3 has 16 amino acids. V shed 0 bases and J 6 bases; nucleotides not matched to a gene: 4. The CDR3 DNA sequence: TGCGCCAGCAGCTTGGTCACAGGGGGCGGTAATTCACCCCTCCACTTT. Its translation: CASSLVTGGGNSPLHF.

CDR3 DNA: TGTGCCAGCAGTGGACTAGCGGAGTCCTACAATGAGCAGTTCTTC. Protein product: CASSGLAESYNEQFF. The chain joins TRBV6-1 to TRBJ2-1; 9 bases are shared with TRBD2. The CDR3 covers 15 residues. Germline assignment: CDR1 MNHNS and CDR2 SASEGT. The ends lost 4 bases at V and 1 base at J; junction bases unmatched: 2.

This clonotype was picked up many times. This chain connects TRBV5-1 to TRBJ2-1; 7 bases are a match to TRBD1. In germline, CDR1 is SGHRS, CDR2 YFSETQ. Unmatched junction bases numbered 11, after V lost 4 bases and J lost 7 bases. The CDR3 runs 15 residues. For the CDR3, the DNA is TGCGCCAGCAGCCCGAGGACAGGCCGAGATAATGAGCAGTTCTTC. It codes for CASSPRTGRDNEQFF.

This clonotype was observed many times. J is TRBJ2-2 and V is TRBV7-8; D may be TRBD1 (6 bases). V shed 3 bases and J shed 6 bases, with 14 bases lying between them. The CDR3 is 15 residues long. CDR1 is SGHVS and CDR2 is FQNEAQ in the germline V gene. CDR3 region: CASSLGAGVAGELFF. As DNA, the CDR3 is TGTGCCAGCAGCTTGGGGGCCGGGGTTGCCGGGGAGCTGTTTTTT.

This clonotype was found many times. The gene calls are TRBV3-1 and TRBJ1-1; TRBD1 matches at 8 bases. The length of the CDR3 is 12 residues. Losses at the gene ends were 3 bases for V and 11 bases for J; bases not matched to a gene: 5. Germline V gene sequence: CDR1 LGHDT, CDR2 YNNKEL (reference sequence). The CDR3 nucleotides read TGTGCCAGCAGCCATGTCCAGGGGGCGGCTTTCTTT. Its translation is CASSHVQGAAFF.

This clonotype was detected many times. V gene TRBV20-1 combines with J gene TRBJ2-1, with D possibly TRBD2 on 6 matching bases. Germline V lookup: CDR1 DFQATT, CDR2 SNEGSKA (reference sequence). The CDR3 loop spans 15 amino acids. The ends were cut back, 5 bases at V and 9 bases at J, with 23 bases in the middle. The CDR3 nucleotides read TGCAGTGCTGTCGCCCTGGGGGGAGTGGAGAGTGAGCAGTTCTTC. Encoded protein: CSAVALGGVESEQFF.